This TCR beta chain is drawn from a study of blood T cell repertoires in COVID-19. As for the study in general: COVID-19 samples from acute and convalescent phases originated in the United States, Italy and Spain. Nucleic acid was either cDNA or gDNA, and it came from T cells, B-cell-depleted T cells, or PBMCs.

This CDR3 is 17 amino acids long. Germline CDR1 is GTSNPN and CDR2 is SVGIG (reference sequence). The V and J ends lost 4 bases and 0 bases, in that order; junction bases with no gene match: 10. A single count supports this clone. In the study's own analysis: The assay estimated nucleated cells by amplifying reference gene primers. Sequencing was performed with immunoSEQ multiplex PCR; in TCRdb, only in-frame clones are kept and a portion is missing. D and trimming were read from the DNA, whereas the V and J calls and clone size are those reported in that table. The table has roughly 53,000 clones, 75% to 80% seen once.

The V and J genes are TRBV30 and TRBJ1-3; 9 positions match TRBD1. The sample comprised peripheral blood. This clonotype originated in a man aged 50 to 59 with active or convalescent COVID-19. The CDR3 reads CAWTGTGSYLSGNTIYF. In nucleotides, the CDR3 is TGTGCCTGGACCGGGACAGGGTCTTACCTCTCTGGAAACACCATATATTTT.